This T cell receptor (beta chain) was documented in a study of control samples from healthy donors and cancer patients. Clones were read by immunoSEQ multiplex PCR, and TCRdb kept only the in-frame ones, dropping some. Seen here are about 150,000 clones, around 94% observed once, and the top ten hold approximately 15%. Germline CDR1 LNHDA, CDR2 SQIVND (reference sequence). Trimming shortened V by 6 bases and J by 4 bases, and 12 bases separated the two germline ends. The length of the CDR3 is 14 residues. Specimen: PBMCs. V gene TRBV19 combines with J gene TRBJ1-4, with unresolved D. The clonotype was recovered from a man aged 55 to 70 with colorectal cancer. The CDR3, as DNA: TGTGCCAGTAGCCTTAGACCGGTTAATGAAAAACTGTTTTTT. Protein sequence: CASSLRPVNEKLFF. Based on the CDR3 plus reference TRBV19 and TRBJ1-4, the full variable domain is DGGITQSPKYLFRKEGQNVTLSCEQNLNHDAMYWYRQDPGQGLRLIYYSQIVNDFQKGDIAEGYSVSREKKESFPLTVTSAQKNPTAFYLCASSLRPVNEKLFFGSGTQLSVL.